The rows below give T cell receptor beta chains drawn from one sample of a study of blood T cell repertoires in COVID-19. Clones were read by immunoSEQ multiplex PCR, and TCRdb kept only the in-frame ones, dropping some. Of around 180,000 clones in the sample, 75% to 90% were seen once. Material for sequencing was peripheral blood. All receptors derive from a man in his sixties or seventies with active or convalescent COVID-19. The CDR3 runs from the conserved cysteine through the conserved F or W.

cdr3_length v_call cdr3_aa
17 TRBV27 CASRFGLAGGPGYEQYF
13 TRBV20-1 CSASNMGNQPQHF
18 TRBV9 CASSPSVPGPGRAGELFF
17 TRBV18 CASSPQRTGVSYNEQFF
15 TRBV18 CASSPGTGLSYEQYF
15 TRBV6-2/TRBV6-3 CASSYYGSGGNEQFF
12 TRBV28 CASSFSAGGYTF
15 TRBV5-1 CASKFLAGNQETQYF
16 TRBV6-2/TRBV6-3 CASSYHLADLTDTQYF
13 TRBV12-3/TRBV12-4 CASSLGPRYEQYF
14 TRBV5-1 CASTQDREGTEAFF
12 TRBV2 CASTGDGPEAFF
14 TRBV2 CASSAGQTNYGYTF
13 TRBV7-2 CASSLGQKETQYF
15 TRBV9 CASSVATSVTGELFF
15 TRBV28 CASSSRGLRAGELFF
14 TRBV2 CASSEGLLIQPQHF
14 TRBV4-1 CASSQVPRSYEQYF
15 TRBV5-4 CATAGGAPNTGELFF
14 TRBV7-2 CATSRDRYNSPLHF
14 TRBV5-1 CASSSTSGPYEQYF
14 TRBV10-3 CAISESGQGYGYTF
16 TRBV6-6 CASSYRRTANTGELFF
16 TRBV9 CASSVGQNWRYNEQFF
16 TRBV3-1/TRBV3-2 CASSQDPPGMRETQYF
14 TRBV28 CASSLRRGTGELFF
17 TRBV18 CASSPSDIEPFNEKLFF
16 TRBV4-3 CASSQITGVGNTEAFF
13 TRBV29-1 CSVKEAVGYEQYF
16 TRBV29-1 CSAALGTGGGVGEQFF
16 TRBV7-9 CASSLGTGGAGNEQYF
13 TRBV23-1 CASSQGQGHIQYF
16 TRBV7-2 CASSWGQGPIYNEQFF
12 TRBV6-2/TRBV6-3 CASSYPAGEPFF
14 TRBV25-1 CASHAGTGVGELFF
14 TRBV13 CASSPGQGLGTQYF
16 TRBV20-1 CSASRSGSGVQETQYF
14 TRBV27 CASRFTGGTGELFF
18 TRBV3-1/TRBV3-2 CASSQGPSFRDRDYEQYF